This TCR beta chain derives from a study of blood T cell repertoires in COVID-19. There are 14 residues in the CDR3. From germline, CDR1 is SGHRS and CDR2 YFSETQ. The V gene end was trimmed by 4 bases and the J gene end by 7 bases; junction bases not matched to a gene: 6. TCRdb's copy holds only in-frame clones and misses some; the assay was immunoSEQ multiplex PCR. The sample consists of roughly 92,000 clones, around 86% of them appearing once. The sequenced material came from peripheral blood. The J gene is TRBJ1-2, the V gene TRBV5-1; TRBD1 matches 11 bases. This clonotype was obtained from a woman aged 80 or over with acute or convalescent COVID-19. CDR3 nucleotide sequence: TGCGCCAGCAGCGGACAGGGGGCAGTCGGTGGCTACACCTTC. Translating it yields CASSGQGAVGGYTF.